These 21 T cell receptor beta chains were all obtained from the same sample, sequenced in a study of T cell responses to AZD1222 COVID-19 vaccine. Data came from immunoSEQ multiplex PCR; TCRdb stores just in-frame clones and leaves some out. The repertoire holds 50,000 to 65,000 clones, 75% to 95% seen once, with roughly 6% in the top ten. Sample: peripheral blood, taken 28 days after the second dose of the MenACWY control vaccine. Source of these receptors: an adult who received the MenACWY meningococcal vaccine as a control.

This chain connects TRBV4-2 to TRBJ2-4; no firm D call. The CDR3 covers 13 residues. CDR1 and CDR2 from the germline V gene are LGHNA and YNFKEQ. The ends were cut back, 2 bases at V and 8 bases at J, with 10 bases in the middle. CDR3 DNA: TGTGCCAGCAGCCAAAGTGCTGGGGACATTCAGTACTTC. Residues: CASSQSAGDIQYF.

The rearrangement joins TRBV7-9 to TRBJ2-1; D remains unclear. CDR1 is SEHNR and CDR2 is FQNEAQ in the germline V gene (reference sequence). V was cut by 5 bases and J by 5 bases, with 16 bases left in between. This CDR3 is built from 15 residues. The CDR3 spells CASSLSDEANNEQFF. The DNA for the CDR3 is TGTGCCAGCAGCCTAAGTGACGAAGCGAACAATGAGCAGTTCTTC. Full variable domain (missing parts from reference TRBV7-9 and TRBJ2-1): DTGVSQNPRHKITKRGQNVTFRCDPISEHNRLYWYRQTLGQGPEFLTYFQNEAQLEKSRLLSDRFSAERPKGSFSTLEIQRTEQGDSAMYLCASSLSDEANNEQFFGPGTRLTVL.

The CDR3 DNA is TGTGCCATCAGTGACGGCAGGAACAATGAGCAGTTCTTC. Amino acids: CAISDGRNNEQFF. The chain joins TRBV10-3 to TRBJ2-1; D call uncertain. This CDR3 comprises 13 residues. Germline assignment: CDR1 ENHRY and CDR2 SYGVKD. Trimming left V 3 bases short and J 5 bases short, with 8 bases between.

CDR3 in DNA: TGTGCCAGCAGTCGACGGGACAGGGGGCTAGACTATGGCTACACCTTC. It codes for CASSRRDRGLDYGYTF. The chain carries TRBV2 and TRBJ1-2; 12 nucleotides agree with TRBD1. This CDR3 comprises 16 residues. Unmatched junction bases numbered 7, after V lost 5 bases and J lost 3 bases. Germline V CDR1 and CDR2: SNHLY, FYNNEI.

The chain joins TRBV10-2 to TRBJ2-1; D is possibly TRBD1 (5 bases). From germline, CDR1 is WSHSY and CDR2 SAAADI. This CDR3 spans 16 amino acids. Trimming took 7 bases from V and 6 from J, leaving 22 bases between them. The CDR3, as DNA: TGCGCCAGCAAGGCCCCGGACAAGGCGTCGGGCAATGAGCAGTTCTTC. It codes for CASKAPDKASGNEQFF.

The genes are TRBV12-5 and TRBJ2-7; D is uncertain. The CDR3 is made up of 13 amino acids. Germline V gene sequence: CDR1 LGHNT, CDR2 FRNRAP. V lost 1 base and J lost 7, with 11 bases in between. CDR3 sequence: CASGLAGPLEQYF. As DNA, the CDR3 is TGTGCTAGTGGTTTGGCGGGCCCACTGGAGCAGTACTTC.

This clone was seen just once. Other DNA sequences of this sample code for an identical CDR3. The rearrangement joins TRBV30 to TRBJ2-7; D tentatively fits TRBD1 or TRBD2 (6 bases each). Germline-derived CDR1 and CDR2 are GTSNPN and SVGIG (reference sequence). This CDR3 has 12 residues. V lost 0 bases and J lost 4, with 7 bases in between. The CDR3 protein is CAWSVGGYEQYF. CDR3 in DNA: TGTGCCTGGAGTGTAGGGGGGTACGAGCAGTACTTC.

The chain joins TRBV3-1 (or the pseudogene TRBV3-2) to TRBJ2-7; TRBD2 might be the D (6 bases). The CDR3 is made up of 13 amino acids. V dropped 0 bases and J dropped 7 bases, with 10 bases sitting between them. In germline, CDR1 is LGHDT, CDR2 YNNKEL (reference sequence). CDR3 in amino acids: CASSQDLREEQYF. CDR3 nucleotides: TGTGCCAGCAGCCAAGATTTGCGGGAAGAGCAGTACTTC.

This chain uses TRBV19 with TRBJ2-7; D is possibly TRBD1 (6 bases). From germline, CDR1 is LNHDA and CDR2 SQIVND (reference sequence). V lost 5 bases, J lost 1 base, and 9 bases lay in between. The CDR3 has 13 amino acids. The CDR3 nucleotides are TGTGCCAGTAGTCAGGGGAAATCCTACGAGCAGTACTTC. Translated: CASSQGKSYEQYF.

V usage is TRBV15 and J usage is TRBJ1-2, with 7 bases lining up with TRBD1. This CDR3 contains 16 residues. Trimming removed 11 bases from V and 6 bases from J; junction bases left unmatched: 21. In germline, CDR1 is LNHNV, CDR2 YYDKDF (reference sequence). As DNA, the CDR3 is TGTGCCGACACCGGACCCCCTGACGGGACAGAGAATGGCTACACCTTC. Its protein product is CADTGPPDGTENGYTF.

This clone was observed a handful of times. The gene calls are TRBV20-1 and TRBJ1-1; maybe TRBD1 (6 bases). V lost 3 bases, J lost 4 bases, and 21 bases lay in between. CDR3 length: 16 residues. Germline V CDR1 and CDR2: DFQATT, SNEGSKA (reference sequence). CDR3 protein: CSASIGQSLLGTEAFF. The CDR3 bases are TGCAGTGCTAGTATAGGACAGAGCCTTTTGGGCACTGAAGCTTTCTTT.

V and J are TRBV16 and TRBJ1-5; 9 bases are a match to TRBD1. Germline-derived CDR1 and CDR2 are KGHSY and FQNENV. The CDR3 runs to 14 residues. The junction had 4 bases not matched to a gene; V was cut back by 4 bases and J by 6 bases. CDR3 sequence: CASSPGQGGQPQHF. The CDR3, as DNA: TGTGCCAGCAGCCCGGGACAGGGAGGTCAGCCCCAGCATTTT.

This sequence joins TRBV18 and TRBJ2-1; the D is unclear. The CDR3 has 16 amino acids. The V end lost 3 bases, the J end lost 1 base, and 13 bases lay between the germline ends. From germline, CDR1 is KGHSH and CDR2 LQKENI. The CDR3 sequence is CASSPRVGPSYNEQFF. The CDR3 DNA reads TGTGCCAGCTCACCTCGGGTCGGGCCTTCCTACAATGAGCAGTTCTTC.

CDR3 region: CASSQDLWREGTDTQYF. CDR3 nucleotide sequence: TGTGCCAGCAGCCAAGATCTATGGCGGGAGGGAACAGATACGCAGTATTTT. V gene TRBV14 combines with J gene TRBJ2-3, with 9 bases fitting TRBD2. V was pared by 0 bases and J by 3 bases, with 7 bases of the junction left unmatched. Germline V gene lookup returns CDR1 SGHDN and CDR2 FVKESK. CDR3 length equals 17 residues.

The chain joins TRBV6-1 to TRBJ2-4; D tentatively reads TRBD1 or TRBD2 (6 bases each). V was clipped by 3 bases and J by 3 bases, with 21 bases between them. This CDR3 contains 18 residues. Germline V gives CDR1 MNHNS, CDR2 SASEGT. CDR3 DNA sequence: TGTGCCAGCAGTGACCCCGGGGGCCGGGGGACGAACAAAAACATTCAGTACTTC. Protein sequence: CASSDPGGRGTNKNIQYF.

The J gene is TRBJ2-5, the V gene TRBV7-6, with 7 bases matching TRBD1. The CDR3 is 16 amino acids. V lost 1 base to trimming and J lost 4 bases; unmatched junction nucleotides: 9. Germline CDR1 reads SGHVS; CDR2 reads FNYEAQ. CDR3 sequence (DNA): TGTGCCAGCAGCTTAGGGGCAGGGGGAATGGGAGAGACCCAGTACTTC. Amino acid sequence: CASSLGAGGMGETQYF.

V and J are TRBV27 and TRBJ2-7, with 8 bases identical to TRBD1. CDR3 length equals 14 residues. Germline lookup yields CDR1 MNHEY and CDR2 SMNVEV (reference sequence). Trimming removed 2 bases from V and 5 bases from J; junction bases left unmatched: 5. The CDR3 nucleotides are TGTGCCAGCAGTTTAGCAGGACAGGGTGACGAGCAGTACTTC. It yields the protein CASSLAGQGDEQYF.

V and J are TRBV3-1 (or the pseudogene TRBV3-2) and TRBJ1-2; TRBD1 matches at 7 bases. CDR1 and CDR2 from the germline V gene are LGHDT and YNNKEL (reference sequence). The CDR3 has 14 amino acids. The trim removed 2 bases at V and 14 bases at J, leaving 14 bases unmatched. The CDR3 region has the DNA TGTGCCAGCAGCCAACAAACCGGGACAGCCGCCGTGACCTTC. As protein: CASSQQTGTAAVTF.

This chain uses TRBV5-1 with TRBJ2-7; the match to TRBD1 covers 8 bases. Germline values: CDR1 SGHRS, CDR2 YFSETQ. The V segment lost 6 bases and the J segment 5 bases; nucleotides outside the gene matches: 10. The CDR3 has 14 residues. The CDR3 sequence is CASTPPDRGHEQYF. In nucleotides, the CDR3 is TGCGCCAGCACCCCACCCGACAGGGGACACGAGCAGTACTTC.

The gene calls are TRBV7-9 and TRBJ2-7; perhaps TRBD2 as D (5 bases). The CDR3 totals 15 residues. CDR1 and CDR2 (germline): SEHNR, FQNEAQ (reference sequence). The V end was cut by 2 bases, the J end by 4 bases, with 15 bases between. CDR3 sequence: CASSLLGGALYEQYF. The CDR3 nucleotides are TGTGCCAGCAGCTTATTAGGAGGCGCCCTGTACGAGCAGTACTTC.

V gene TRBV6-2 or TRBV6-3 combines with J gene TRBJ2-2; no clear D. The CDR3 totals 16 residues. V gave up 6 bases and J gave up 0 bases, with 14 bases separating them. Germline V gene data show CDR1 as MNHEY and CDR2 as SVGEGT. CDR3 bases: TGTGCCAGCAGCCCTACTTGGTCCGCGAACACCGGGGAGCTGTTTTTT. This gives the protein CASSPTWSANTGELFF.